This T cell receptor (beta chain) stems from a study of early T cells in non-severe SARS-CoV-2 infection. Study-wide background: The study sequenced bulk RNA from unsorted whole blood, with chains unpaired.

Germline CDR1 and CDR2: MNHEY and SVGEGT. The CDR3 totals 13 residues. Losses at the gene ends were 8 bases for V and 4 bases for J; bases not matched to a gene: 3. One entry per CDR3 protein, called by TCRdb with MiXCR from the 5' RACE reads. Among some 91,000 distinct CDR3 sequences listed, roughly an eighth were seen once. The chain combines TRBV6-2 or TRBV6-3 with TRBJ2-1, with 9 bases identical to TRBD2. The sequencing sample was made of whole blood. This clonotype was obtained from an adult who was a healthcare worker with PCR-confirmed SARS-CoV-2 infection or an uninfected control (not recorded which). The CDR3 coding sequence is TGTGCCAGCGAAGCGGGGGGATACAATGAGCAGTTCTTC. Its translation: CASEAGGYNEQFF.